This passage covers 3 T cell receptor beta chains from one sample sequenced in a study of cytomegalovirus exposure and HLA in healthy donors (dated by TCRdb to the late 2010s). Preparation of the library involved the immunoSEQ multiplex PCR assay. A mixture of 60 forward primers for TCR Vbeta segments and 13 reverse primers for TCR Jbeta segments was used in the multiplex PCR. This immuneACCESS table, as held by TCRdb, lists in-frame sequences with V and J called but not all clones. Of the missing ones, under half trace to an unresolved V gene in checked studies; the others have no known cause. The sample profile shows hundreds of thousands of clones; just over 70% of them were found once. 2% to 2.5% of the sample is taken by the ten largest. The material sequenced was PBMCs. These receptor sequences come from a female donor in good health and CMV-seronegative.

This clone was seen a few times. The chain joins TRBV7-2 to TRBJ2-1, with TRBD2 identical over 8 bases. This CDR3 is built from 16 residues. J lost 4 bases, V lost 5 bases, and 10 bases had no gene match. CDR1 is SGHTA, CDR2 FQGNSA, per germline. The CDR3 bases are TGTGCCAGCAGCCCCAGCGGGAGTGGGGGATACAATGAGCAGTTCTTC. It is translated as CASSPSGSGGYNEQFF.

About this clone itself: The conserved phenylalanine or tryptophan is not found at the CDR3 terminus, so this likely reflects a read error. The DNA is left out, because the CDR3 cannot be placed on it with certainty; the CDR3 is given as TCRdb lists it. The rearrangement joins TRBV20-1 to TRBJ2-7; the D call of TRBD2 is as the table states it, not checked on the DNA. The CDR3 is 10 residues long, ends included. Per the germline V gene, CDR1 is DFQATT and CDR2 is SNEGSKA (reference sequence). CDR3 sequence: CSAPGTRGGG.

The chain carries TRBV5-1 and TRBJ2-7; 7 bases map to TRBD2. The V and J ends lost 2 bases and 5 bases, in that order; junction bases with no gene match: 10. The CDR3 has 15 residues. Germline CDR1 and CDR2: SGHRS and YFSETQ. In DNA, the CDR3 is TGCGCCAGCAGCTTAAAGGGAGGGAACGTCAACGAGCAGTACTTC. Its protein is CASSLKGGNVNEQYF.